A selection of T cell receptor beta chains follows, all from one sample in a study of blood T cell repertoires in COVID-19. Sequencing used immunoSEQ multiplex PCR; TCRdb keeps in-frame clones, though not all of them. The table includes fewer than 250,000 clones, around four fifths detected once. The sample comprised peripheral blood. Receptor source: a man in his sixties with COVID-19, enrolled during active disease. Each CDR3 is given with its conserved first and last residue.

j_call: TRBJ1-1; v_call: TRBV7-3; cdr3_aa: CASGNGGNTEAFF
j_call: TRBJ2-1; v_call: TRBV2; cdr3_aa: CASSGYSGRYDEQFF
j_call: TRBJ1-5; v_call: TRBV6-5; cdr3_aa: CASRGQGLNQPQHF
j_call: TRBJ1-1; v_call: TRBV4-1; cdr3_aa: CASSQGGNTEAFF
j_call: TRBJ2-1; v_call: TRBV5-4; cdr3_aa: CASSLGMSSYNEQFF
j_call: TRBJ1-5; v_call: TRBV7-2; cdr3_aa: CASSFLRGPNQPQHF
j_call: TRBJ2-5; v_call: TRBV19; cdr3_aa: CATRDYQETQYF
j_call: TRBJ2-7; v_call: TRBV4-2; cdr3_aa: CASSQDLGSYEQYF
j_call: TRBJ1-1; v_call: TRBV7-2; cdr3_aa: CASSLWGRTEAFF
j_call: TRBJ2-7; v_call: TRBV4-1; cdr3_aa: CASSPPDRGYEQYF
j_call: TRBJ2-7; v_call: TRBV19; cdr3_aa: CASTGLAGGEYEQYF
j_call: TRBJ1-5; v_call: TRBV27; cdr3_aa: CASRKTGPNQPQHF
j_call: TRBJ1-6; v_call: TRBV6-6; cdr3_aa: CASSPLGRASYNSPLHF
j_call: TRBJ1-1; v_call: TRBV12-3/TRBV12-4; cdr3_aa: CASTRGYTEAFF
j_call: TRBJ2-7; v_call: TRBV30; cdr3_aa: CAWMAGGYEQYF
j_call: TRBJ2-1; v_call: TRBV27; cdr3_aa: CASSLVASVAGGLNEQFF
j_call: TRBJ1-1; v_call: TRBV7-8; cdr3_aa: CASSLVPMAGGSGDTEAFF
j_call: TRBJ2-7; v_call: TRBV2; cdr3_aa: CASSAQNYEQYF
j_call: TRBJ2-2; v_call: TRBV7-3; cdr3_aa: CASSSTGTSGELFF
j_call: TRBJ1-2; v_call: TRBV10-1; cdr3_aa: CASRKLQGYGYTF
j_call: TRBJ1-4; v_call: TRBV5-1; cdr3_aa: CASTGTANEKLFF
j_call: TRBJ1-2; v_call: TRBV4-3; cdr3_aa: CASSPSWDRGHGYTF
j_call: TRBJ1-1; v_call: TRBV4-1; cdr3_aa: CASSQEWSMNTEAFF
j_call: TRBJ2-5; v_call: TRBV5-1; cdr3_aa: CASSQGARETQYF
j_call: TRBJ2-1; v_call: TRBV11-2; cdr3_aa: CASSPSRVVQFF
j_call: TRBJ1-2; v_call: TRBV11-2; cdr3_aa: CASSSNLDRGSYGYTF
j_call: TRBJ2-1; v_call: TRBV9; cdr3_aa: CASSVGGPYNEQFF
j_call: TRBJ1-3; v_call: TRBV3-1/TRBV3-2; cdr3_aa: CASSQAGTGVDTYF
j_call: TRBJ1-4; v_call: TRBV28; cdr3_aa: CASSFKGRNEKLFF
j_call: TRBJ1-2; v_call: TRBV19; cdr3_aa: CASSKGPGERHIYGYTF
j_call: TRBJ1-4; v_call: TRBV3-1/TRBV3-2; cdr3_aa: CASSRGSRQGPTNEKLFF
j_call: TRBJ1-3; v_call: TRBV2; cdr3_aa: CASREDRSNTIYF
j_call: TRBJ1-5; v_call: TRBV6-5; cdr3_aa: CASSYSGYSNQPQHF
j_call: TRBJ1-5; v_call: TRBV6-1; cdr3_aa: CASSDQAAWPQHF
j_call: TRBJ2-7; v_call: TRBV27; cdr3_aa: CASSLVEGQGREQYF
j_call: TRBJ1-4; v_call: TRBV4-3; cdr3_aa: CASSQGDRGNEKLFF
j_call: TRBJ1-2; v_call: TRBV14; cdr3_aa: CASSQASRGYGYTF
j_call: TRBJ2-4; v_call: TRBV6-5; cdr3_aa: CASSYRGPENIQYF
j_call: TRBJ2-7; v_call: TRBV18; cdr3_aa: CASSQGGYEQYF
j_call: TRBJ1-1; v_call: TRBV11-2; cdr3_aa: CASSLDLRTEAFF
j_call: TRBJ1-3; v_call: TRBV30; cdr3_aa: CAFTGSGNTIYF
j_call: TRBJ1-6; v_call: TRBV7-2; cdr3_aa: CASSFAGASYNSPLHF
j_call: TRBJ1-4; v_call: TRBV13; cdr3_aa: CASSSNTKTGGNEKLFF
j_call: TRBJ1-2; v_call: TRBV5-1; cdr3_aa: CASSLDRVGGYTF
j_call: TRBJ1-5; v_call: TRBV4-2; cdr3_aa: CASSQLDSSNQPQHF
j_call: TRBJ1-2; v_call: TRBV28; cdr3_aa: CASTAVAVNYGYTF
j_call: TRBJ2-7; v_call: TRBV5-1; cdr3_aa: CASSLGQDYEQYF
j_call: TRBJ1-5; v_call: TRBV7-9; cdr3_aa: CASSSGGNQPQHF
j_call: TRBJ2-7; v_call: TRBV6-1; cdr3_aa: CASSEGLDRVAYEQYF
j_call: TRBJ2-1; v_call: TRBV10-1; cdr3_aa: CASSEYRGGEQFF
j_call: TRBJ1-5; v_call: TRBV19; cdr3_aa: CASSISRYLDRTNQPQHF
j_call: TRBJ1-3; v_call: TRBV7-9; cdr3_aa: CASSTGQGALGNTIYF
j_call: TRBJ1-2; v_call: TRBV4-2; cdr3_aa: CASSQVSAGGGYTF
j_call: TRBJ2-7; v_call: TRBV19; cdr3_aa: CASSLPGSYEQYF